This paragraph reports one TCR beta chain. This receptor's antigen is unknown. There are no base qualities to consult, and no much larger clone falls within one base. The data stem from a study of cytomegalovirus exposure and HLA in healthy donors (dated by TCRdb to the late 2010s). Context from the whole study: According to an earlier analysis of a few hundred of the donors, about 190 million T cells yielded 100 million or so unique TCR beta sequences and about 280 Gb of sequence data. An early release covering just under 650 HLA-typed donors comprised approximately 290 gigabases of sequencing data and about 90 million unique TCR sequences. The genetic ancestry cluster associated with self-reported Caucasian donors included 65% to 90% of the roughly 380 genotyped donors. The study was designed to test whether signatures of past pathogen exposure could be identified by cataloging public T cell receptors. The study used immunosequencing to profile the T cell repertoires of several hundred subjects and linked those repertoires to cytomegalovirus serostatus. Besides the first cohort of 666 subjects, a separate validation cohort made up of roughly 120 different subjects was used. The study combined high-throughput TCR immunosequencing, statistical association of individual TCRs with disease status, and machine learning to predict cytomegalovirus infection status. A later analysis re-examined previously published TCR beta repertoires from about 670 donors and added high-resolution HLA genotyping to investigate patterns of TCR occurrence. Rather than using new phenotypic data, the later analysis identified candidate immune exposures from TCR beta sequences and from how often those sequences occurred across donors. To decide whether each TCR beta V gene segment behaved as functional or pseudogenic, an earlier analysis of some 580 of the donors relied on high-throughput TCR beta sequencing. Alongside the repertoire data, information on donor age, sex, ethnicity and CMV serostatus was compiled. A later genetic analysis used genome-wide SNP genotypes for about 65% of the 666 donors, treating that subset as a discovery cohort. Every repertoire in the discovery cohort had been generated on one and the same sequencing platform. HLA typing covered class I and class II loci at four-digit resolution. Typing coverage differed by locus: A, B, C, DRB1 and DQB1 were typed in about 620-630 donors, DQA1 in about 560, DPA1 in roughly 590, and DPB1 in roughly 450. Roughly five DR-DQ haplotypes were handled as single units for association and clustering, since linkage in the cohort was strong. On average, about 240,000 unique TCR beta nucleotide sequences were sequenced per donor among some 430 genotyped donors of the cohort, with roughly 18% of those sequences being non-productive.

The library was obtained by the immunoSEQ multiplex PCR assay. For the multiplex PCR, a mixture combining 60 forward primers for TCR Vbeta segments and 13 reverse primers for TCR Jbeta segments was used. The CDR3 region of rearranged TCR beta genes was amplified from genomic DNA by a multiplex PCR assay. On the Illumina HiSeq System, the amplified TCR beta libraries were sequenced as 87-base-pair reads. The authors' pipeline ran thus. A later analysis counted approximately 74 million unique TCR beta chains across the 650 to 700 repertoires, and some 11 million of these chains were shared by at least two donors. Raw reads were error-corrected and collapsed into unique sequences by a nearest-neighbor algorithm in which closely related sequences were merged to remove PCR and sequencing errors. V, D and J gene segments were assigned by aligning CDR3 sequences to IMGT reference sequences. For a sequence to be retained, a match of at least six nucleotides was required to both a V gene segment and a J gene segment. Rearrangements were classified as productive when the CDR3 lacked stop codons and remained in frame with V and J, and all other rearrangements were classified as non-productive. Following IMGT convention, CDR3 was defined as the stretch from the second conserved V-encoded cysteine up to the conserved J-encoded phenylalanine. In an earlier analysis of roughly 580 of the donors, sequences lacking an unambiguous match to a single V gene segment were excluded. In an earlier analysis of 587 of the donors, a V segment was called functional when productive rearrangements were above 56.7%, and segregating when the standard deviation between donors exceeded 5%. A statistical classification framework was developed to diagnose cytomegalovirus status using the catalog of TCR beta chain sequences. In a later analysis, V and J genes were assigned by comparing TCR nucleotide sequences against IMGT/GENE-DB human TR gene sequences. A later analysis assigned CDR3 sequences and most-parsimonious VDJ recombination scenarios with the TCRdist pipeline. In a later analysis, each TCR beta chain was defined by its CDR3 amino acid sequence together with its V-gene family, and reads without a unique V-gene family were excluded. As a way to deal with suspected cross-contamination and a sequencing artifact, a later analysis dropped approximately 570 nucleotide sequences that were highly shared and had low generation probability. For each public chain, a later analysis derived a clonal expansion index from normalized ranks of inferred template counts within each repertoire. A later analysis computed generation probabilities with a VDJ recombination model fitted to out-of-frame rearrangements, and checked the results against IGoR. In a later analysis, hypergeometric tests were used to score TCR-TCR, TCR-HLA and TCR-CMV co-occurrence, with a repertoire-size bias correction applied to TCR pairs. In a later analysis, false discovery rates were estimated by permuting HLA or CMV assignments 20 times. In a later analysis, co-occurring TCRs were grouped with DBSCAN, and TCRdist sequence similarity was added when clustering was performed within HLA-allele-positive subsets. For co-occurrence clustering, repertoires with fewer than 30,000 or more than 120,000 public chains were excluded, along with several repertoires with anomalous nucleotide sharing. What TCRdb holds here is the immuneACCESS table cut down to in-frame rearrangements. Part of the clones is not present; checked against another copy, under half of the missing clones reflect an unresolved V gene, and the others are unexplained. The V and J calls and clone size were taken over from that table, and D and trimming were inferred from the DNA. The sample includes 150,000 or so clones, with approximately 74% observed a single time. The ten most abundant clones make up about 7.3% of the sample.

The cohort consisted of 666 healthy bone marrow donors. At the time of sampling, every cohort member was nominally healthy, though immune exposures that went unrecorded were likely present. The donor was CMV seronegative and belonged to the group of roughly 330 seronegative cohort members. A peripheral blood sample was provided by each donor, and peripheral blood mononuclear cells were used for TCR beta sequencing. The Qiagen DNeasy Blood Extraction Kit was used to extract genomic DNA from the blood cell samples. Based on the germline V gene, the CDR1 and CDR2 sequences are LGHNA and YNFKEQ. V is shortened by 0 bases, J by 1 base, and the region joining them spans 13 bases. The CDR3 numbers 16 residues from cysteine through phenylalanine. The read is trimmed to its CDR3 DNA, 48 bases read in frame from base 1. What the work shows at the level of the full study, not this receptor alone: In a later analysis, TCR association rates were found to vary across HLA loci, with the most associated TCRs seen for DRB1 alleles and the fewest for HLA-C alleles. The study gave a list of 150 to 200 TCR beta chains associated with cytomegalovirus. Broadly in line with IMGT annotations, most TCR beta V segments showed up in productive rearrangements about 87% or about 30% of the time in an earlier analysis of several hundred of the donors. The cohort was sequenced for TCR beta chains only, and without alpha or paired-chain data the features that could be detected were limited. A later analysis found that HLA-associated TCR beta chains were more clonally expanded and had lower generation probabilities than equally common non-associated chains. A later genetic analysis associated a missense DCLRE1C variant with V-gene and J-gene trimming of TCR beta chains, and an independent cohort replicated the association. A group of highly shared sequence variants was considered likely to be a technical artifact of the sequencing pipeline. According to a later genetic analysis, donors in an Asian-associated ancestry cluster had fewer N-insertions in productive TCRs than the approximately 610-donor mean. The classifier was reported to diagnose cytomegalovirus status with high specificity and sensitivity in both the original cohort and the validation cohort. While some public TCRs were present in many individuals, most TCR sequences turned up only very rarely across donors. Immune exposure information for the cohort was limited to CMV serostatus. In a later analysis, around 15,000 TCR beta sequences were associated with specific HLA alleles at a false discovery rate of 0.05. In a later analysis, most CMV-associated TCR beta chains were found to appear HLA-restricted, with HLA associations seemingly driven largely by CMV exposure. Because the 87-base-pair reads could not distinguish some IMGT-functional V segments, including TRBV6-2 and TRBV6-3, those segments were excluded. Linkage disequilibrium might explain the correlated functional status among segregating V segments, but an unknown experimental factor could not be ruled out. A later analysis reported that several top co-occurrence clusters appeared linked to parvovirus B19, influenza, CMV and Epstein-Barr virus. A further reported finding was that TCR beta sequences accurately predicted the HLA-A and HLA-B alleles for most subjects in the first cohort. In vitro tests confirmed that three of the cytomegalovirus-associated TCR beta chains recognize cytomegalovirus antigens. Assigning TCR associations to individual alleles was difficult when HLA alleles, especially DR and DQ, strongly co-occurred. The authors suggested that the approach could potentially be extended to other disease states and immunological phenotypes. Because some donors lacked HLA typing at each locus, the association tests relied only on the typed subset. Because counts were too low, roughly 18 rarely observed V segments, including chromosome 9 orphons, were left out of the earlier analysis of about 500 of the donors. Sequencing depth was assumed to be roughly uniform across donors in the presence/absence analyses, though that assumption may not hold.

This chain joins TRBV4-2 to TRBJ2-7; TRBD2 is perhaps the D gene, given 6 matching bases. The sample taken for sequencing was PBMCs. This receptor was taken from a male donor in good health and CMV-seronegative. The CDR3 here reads CASSQERVAASYEQYF. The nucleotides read TGTGCCAGCAGCCAAGAGAGGGTAGCGGCATCCTACGAGCAGTACTTC.